This T cell receptor (beta chain) was sequenced in a study of blood T cell repertoires in COVID-19. Study-level information: Sites across the United States, Italy and Spain contributed samples from acute and convalescent COVID-19. From T cells, B-cell-depleted T cells, or PBMCs came the material, which was cDNA or gDNA.

V was shortened by 5 bases and J by 5 bases, with 18 bases between the two germline ends. The germline gives CDR1 GTSNPN, CDR2 SVGIG (reference sequence). The CDR3 covers 14 residues. Authors' data handling: Counts of nucleated cells, estimated from reference gene primer amplification, were obtained. Produced via immunoSEQ multiplex PCR; TCRdb's table is partial and in-frame only. V and J calls and clone size follow that table, whereas D and trimming were derived from the DNA. The sample shows about 200,000 clones, 60% to 85% of them seen only once. The chain is built from TRBV30 and TRBJ2-5, with D tentatively TRBD1 (6 bases). This clonotype originated in a woman aged 70 to 79 with acute or convalescent COVID-19. The sequencing sample was made of peripheral blood. The CDR3 spells CAWQAPGAGETQYF. The CDR3 region has the DNA TGTGCCTGGCAAGCTCCAGGGGCCGGGGAGACCCAGTACTTC.